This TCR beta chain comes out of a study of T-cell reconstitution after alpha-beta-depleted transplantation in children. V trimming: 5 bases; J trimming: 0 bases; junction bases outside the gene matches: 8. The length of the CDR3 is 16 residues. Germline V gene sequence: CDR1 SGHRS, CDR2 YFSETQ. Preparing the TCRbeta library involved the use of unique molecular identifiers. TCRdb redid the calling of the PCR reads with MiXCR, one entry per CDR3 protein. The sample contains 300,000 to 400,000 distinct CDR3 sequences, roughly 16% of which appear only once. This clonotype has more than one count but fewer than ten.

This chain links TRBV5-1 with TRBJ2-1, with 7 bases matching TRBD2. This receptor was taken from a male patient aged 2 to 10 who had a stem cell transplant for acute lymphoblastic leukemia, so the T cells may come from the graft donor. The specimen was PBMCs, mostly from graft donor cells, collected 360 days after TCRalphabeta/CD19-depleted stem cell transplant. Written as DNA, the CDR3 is TGCGCCAGCAGAAGGAGGGAGGGGAGCTCCTACAATGAGCAGTTCTTC. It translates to CASRRREGSSYNEQFF.